This T cell receptor (beta chain) was found in a study of T cell responses to AZD1222 COVID-19 vaccine. Whole-study context: Pooled samples include second doses given at about 4 or 12 weeks.

With respect to this clone: Its target is not known. Germline is not matched at one junction end, which may reflect a read error.

The CDR3 covers 11 residues. CDR1 and CDR2 (germline): MNHEY, SVGAGI. Study-level points and caveats: Along spike, vaccine-associated CD4 TCRs were found throughout, with dominance at 160-218 and 743-854. Only after the peak T cell response were repertoires sampled. Donors in the cohort were predominantly white British and more often female, and clonal diversity was possibly underestimated.

Data came from immunoSEQ multiplex PCR; TCRdb stores just in-frame clones and leaves some out. This sample has 150,000 to 200,000 clones, with 85% to 95% found just once. This material consisted of peripheral blood, taken on day 0 of AZD1222 vaccination. The chain recombines TRBV6-5 with TRBJ2-7, with no clear D. The clonotype was recovered from an adult in good health. The CDR3 DNA sequence: TGTGCCAGCAGTCACTCCTACGAGCAGTACTTC. Its protein is CASSHSYEQYF.